The clone carrying this TCR beta chain was counted only a few times. Its antigen is unknown. The PCR ran on 60 Vbeta and 13 Jbeta primers. The data were produced by immunoSEQ multiplex PCR, yet TCRdb's version contains in-frame clones alone and is incomplete. The profile covers about 190,000 clones, with around 73% appearing a single time and approximately 2.1% taken by the ten largest. These data are taken from a study of cytomegalovirus exposure and HLA in healthy donors. Regarding the study as a whole: Certain indistinguishable V segments, among them TRBV6-2 and TRBV6-3, were excluded. In an earlier analysis, most TCR beta V segments were productive about 87% or about 30% of the time.

Trimming removed 5 bases from V and 0 bases from J; junction bases left unmatched: 7. The CDR3 is made up of 17 amino acids. The germline CDR1 and CDR2 sequences are SGHRS and YFSETQ. The sequenced sample was PBMCs. The clonotype was recovered from a woman in her thirties in good health and CMV-seropositive. The V and J genes are TRBV5-1 and TRBJ2-4, with 11 bases aligning to TRBD2. CDR3 nucleotides: TGCGCCAGCAGGCTAGCGGGGGGTACACTAGCCAAAAACATTCAGTACTTC. This codes for CASRLAGGTLAKNIQYF. Combining the CDR3 with reference TRBV5-1 and TRBJ2-4 gives the whole variable domain KAGVTQTPRYLIKTRGQQVTLSCSPISGHRSVSWYQQTPGQGLQFLFEYFSETQRNKGNFPGRFSGRQFSNSRSEMNVSTLELGDSALYLCASRLAGGTLAKNIQYFGAGTRLSVL.